This T cell receptor (beta chain) was recorded in a study of T cell responses to AZD1222 COVID-19 vaccine. On the study more broadly: Recipients boosted at about 4 weeks or about 12 weeks are pooled.

Whole-study results and caveats: Spike was spanned by vaccine-associated CD4 TCRs, which were dominant at 160-218 and 743-854. Reports indicate that nearly half of spike-specific TCRs are directed at unmutated variant regions. Repertoire sampling occurred only after the peak T cell response.

The CDR3 spans 13 residues. CDR1 is SNHLY, CDR2 FYNNEI, per germline. V was shortened by 5 bases and J by 3 bases, with 10 bases between the two germline ends. With respect to this clone: Its matching antigen is unknown.

Generated by immunoSEQ multiplex PCR, the TCRdb table keeps only in-frame clones and is missing some. The sample lists some 120,000 clones; around nine tenths were seen once. J is TRBJ1-2 and V is TRBV2; D might be TRBD1 (6 bases). The sample was peripheral blood, taken on day 0 of AZD1222 vaccination. The source of this sequence is an adult in good health. Here the CDR3 DNA reads TGTGCCAGCAGTTCCCCAGGGGACTATGGCTACACCTTC. Its protein is CASSSPGDYGYTF.